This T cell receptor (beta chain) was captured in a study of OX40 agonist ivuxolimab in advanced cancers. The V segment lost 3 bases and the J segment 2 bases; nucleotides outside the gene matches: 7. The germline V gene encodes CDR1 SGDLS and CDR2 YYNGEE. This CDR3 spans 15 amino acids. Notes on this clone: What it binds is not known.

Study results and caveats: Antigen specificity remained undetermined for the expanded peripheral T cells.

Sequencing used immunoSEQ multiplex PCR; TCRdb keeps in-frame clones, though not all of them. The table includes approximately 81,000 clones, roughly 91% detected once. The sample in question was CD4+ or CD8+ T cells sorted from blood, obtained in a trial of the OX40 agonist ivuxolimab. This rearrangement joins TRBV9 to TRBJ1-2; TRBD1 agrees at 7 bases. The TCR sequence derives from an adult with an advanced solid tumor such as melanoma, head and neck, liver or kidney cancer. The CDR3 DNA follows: TGTGCCAGCAGCGAGCCCCAGGGGGGGAACTATGGCTACACCTTC. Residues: CASSEPQGGNYGYTF.